This TCR beta chain was identified during a study of beta chain features in type 1 diabetes. Looking at the study overall: Summed over all samples, the examined sorted cells came to 85 million to 130 million. Notes on the study in general: In type 1 diabetes patients, VDJ junctions had fewer insertions; deletions at these junctions were more frequent.

Germline CDR1 and CDR2: SGHRS and YFSETQ. The CDR3 length is 15 residues. V dropped 4 bases and J dropped 6; count of bases not matched to a gene: 11. The investigators reverse transcribed all of the isolated RNA, so they sequenced expressed TCRB transcripts. For naive, central memory and regulatory T cell samples, reads averaged roughly 3.6 million. Assay used: immunoSEQ multiplex PCR; TCRdb lists only in-frame clones, some missing. Of 110,000 to 150,000 clones in the sample, 9.5% to 10% were seen once. At least ten counts were recorded for this clone. Its antigen is undetermined. Without exception, sorted populations had purity beyond 98%.

This clonotype was sampled from a woman aged 40 to 50 in good health. Sequenced material: central memory CD4+ T cells from blood. The chain has TRBV5-1 and TRBJ2-7; 9 bases agree with TRBD1. The DNA for the CDR3 is TGCGCCAGCAGCCCGATTGGACAGGGGAGGGCCGAGCAGTACTTC. It codes for CASSPIGQGRAEQYF.